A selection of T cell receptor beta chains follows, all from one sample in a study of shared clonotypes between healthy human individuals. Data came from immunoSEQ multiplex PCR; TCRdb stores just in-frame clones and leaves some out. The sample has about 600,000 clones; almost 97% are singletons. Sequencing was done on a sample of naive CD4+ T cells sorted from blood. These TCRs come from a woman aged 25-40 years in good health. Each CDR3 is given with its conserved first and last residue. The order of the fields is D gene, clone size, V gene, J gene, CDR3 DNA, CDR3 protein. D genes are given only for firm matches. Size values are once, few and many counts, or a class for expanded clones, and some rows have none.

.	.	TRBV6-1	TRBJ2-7	TGTGCCAGCAGGGGGCCTCCGCACGAGCAGTACTTC	CASRGPPHEQYF
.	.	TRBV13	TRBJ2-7	TGTGCCAGCAGCTTACGACAGCCCTACGAGCAGTACTTC	CASSLRQPYEQYF
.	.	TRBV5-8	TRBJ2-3	TGTGCCAGCAGCTTGGCCGCTACGGGAACGCAGTATTTT	CASSLAATGTQYF
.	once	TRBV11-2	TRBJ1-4	TGTGCCAGCAGCTCGACACCGGAAAAACTGTTTTTT	CASSSTPEKLFF
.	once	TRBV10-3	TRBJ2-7	TGTGCCATCAGCGAGTCTGCCAGGGCCTACGAGCAGTACTTC	CAISESARAYEQYF
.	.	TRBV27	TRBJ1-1	TGTGCCAGCAGTCTCTTACCGAACACTGAAGCTTTCTTT	CASSLLPNTEAFF
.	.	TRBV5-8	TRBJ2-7	TGTGCCAGCAGCGGATTTGGGTGGACCTACGAGCAGTACTTC	CASSGFGWTYEQYF
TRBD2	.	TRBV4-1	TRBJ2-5	TGCGCCAGCAGCCAACCGACCTTAGGACTAGCGGGAGGAGGAGAGACCCAGTACTTC	CASSQPTLGLAGGGETQYF
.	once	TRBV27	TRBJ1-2	TGTGCCAGCAGTTTAAGGGGGGGCAGGGACTATGGCTACACCTTC	CASSLRGGRDYGYTF
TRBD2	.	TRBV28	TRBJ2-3	TGTGCCAGCAGTGCTAGCGGGAGGGCCAATTCAGATACGCAGTATTTT	CASSASGRANSDTQYF
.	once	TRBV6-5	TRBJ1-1	TGTGCCAGCAGTTATGAGGGACGGGTGAACACTGAAGCTTTCTTT	CASSYEGRVNTEAFF
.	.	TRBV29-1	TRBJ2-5	TGCAGCGTTGCTGGAGAGGGTTTGGAGACCCAGTACTTC	CSVAGEGLETQYF
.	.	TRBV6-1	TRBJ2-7	TGTGCCAGCAGTGATATAAGGGGGGCCTTGGGTGTGAGACCCTACGAGCAGTACTTC	CASSDIRGALGVRPYEQYF
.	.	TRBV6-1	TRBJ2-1	TGTGCCAGCAGTGAGATTAGTGAGCAGTTCTTC	CASSEISEQFF
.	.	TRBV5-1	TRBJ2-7	TGCGCCAGCAGCGGAGAAAATACAGGGTCTGGGTACGAGCAGTACTTC	CASSGENTGSGYEQYF
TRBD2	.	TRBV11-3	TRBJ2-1	TGTGCCAGCAGCTTGGGGACTAGCGGTGGGAGGCTCTACAATGAGCAGTTCTTC	CASSLGTSGGRLYNEQFF
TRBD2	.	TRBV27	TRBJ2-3	TGTGCCAGTAAGCGGGAGGGCATCCGGGGAGTAGATACGCAGTATTTT	CASKREGIRGVDTQYF
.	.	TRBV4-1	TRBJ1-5	TGCGCCAGCAGCCAAGACCCCCGCAATCAGCCCCAGCATTTT	CASSQDPRNQPQHF
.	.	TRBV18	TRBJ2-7	TGTGCCAGCTCATCGACAACGGATAGCGAGCAGTACTTC	CASSSTTDSEQYF
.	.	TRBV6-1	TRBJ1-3	TGTGCCATCCGATCCGTTCTCGGAAACACCATATATTTT	CAIRSVLGNTIYF
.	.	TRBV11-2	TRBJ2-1	TGTGCCAGCAGCTTGACGACAAACAATGAGCAGTTCTTC	CASSLTTNNEQFF
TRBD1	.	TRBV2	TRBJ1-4	TGTGCCAGCAGTGATTACGGGACAGGGAACGAAAAACTGTTTTTT	CASSDYGTGNEKLFF
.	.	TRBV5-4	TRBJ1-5	TGTGCCAGCAGCTTGGTCGGCAATCAGCCCCAGCATTTT	CASSLVGNQPQHF
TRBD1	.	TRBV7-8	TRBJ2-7	TGTGCCAGCAGCTCCTCGACAGGGGCTAAAACCTACGAGCAGTACTTC	CASSSSTGAKTYEQYF
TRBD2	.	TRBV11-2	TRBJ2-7	TGTGCCAGCAGCCCCCTTTATTTTGCGGGAGTGGCTAACGAGCAGTACTTC	CASSPLYFAGVANEQYF
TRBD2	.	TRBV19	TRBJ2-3	TGTGCCACCCTAGGTGGTAGCGGGATGAGCACAGATACGCAGTATTTT	CATLGGSGMSTDTQYF
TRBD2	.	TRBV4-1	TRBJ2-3	TGCGCCAGCAGCCAAGTCCGGGCTAGCGGGAGTTCAGATACGCAGTATTTT	CASSQVRASGSSDTQYF
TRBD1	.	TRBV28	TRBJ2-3	TGTGCCAGCAGTTCGCAGGGGGCGCCGACAGATACGCAGTATTTT	CASSSQGAPTDTQYF
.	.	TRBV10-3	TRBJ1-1	TGTGCCATCAGTGAGTCACCGAACACTGAAGCTTTCTTT	CAISESPNTEAFF
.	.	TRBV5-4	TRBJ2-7	TGTGCCAGCAGCTTGGATGCGCTATCCTACGAGCAGTACTTC	CASSLDALSYEQYF
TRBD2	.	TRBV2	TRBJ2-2	TGTGCCAGCAGAGGCCTAGCGGGAGAGGACACCGGGGAGCTGTTTTTT	CASRGLAGEDTGELFF
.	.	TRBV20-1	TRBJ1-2	TGCAGTGCCTCCAGGGGCTATGGCTACACCTTC	CSASRGYGYTF
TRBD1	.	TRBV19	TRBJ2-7	TGTGCCAGTAGTATCGACAGGGGCGGATACGAGCAGTACTTC	CASSIDRGGYEQYF
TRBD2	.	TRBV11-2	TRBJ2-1	TGTGCCAGCAGCTCCATGTCGACTAGCGGCTACAATGAGCAGTTCTTC	CASSSMSTSGYNEQFF
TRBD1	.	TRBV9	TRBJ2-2	TGTGCCAGCAGTTTCACAGGGGCGCGGGTCGGGGAGCTGTTTTTT	CASSFTGARVGELFF
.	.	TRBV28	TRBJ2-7	TGTGCCAGCAGTGGGCTGGTCCGCGCCGGCTACGAGCAGTACTTC	CASSGLVRAGYEQYF
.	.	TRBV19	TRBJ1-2	TGTGCCAGTAGTATCGGGGGAATCCATGGCTACACCTTC	CASSIGGIHGYTF
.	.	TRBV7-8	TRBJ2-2	TGTGCCAGCAGCCCTGCGCTCGGGGCCGGGGAGCTGTTTTTT	CASSPALGAGELFF
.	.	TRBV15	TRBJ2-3	TGTGCCACCAGCAGAGGGGAAACAGGGACTTCAGATACGCAGTATTTT	CATSRGETGTSDTQYF
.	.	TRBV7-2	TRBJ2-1	TGTGCCAGCAGCTTAGGGGGAAACCAGCGGGAGCAGTTCTTC	CASSLGGNQREQFF